The 22 T cell receptor beta chains listed next were all sequenced from one sample in a study of blood T cell repertoires in COVID-19. Clones were read by immunoSEQ multiplex PCR, and TCRdb kept only the in-frame ones, dropping some. This table holds just over 650,000 clones, about nine tenths found once. Sample: peripheral blood. All receptors derive from a woman aged 18-29 years with acute or convalescent COVID-19.

The V and J genes are TRBV5-6 and TRBJ1-4, with no clear D. The CDR3 contains 14 residues. Germline V gene sequence: CDR1 SGHDT, CDR2 YYEEEE. V was shortened by 2 bases and J by 8 bases, with 13 bases between the two germline ends. DNA for the CDR3: TGTGCCAGCAGCTTTAAGGTAACAGAAGAAAAACTGTTTTTT. This sequence encodes CASSFKVTEEKLFF.

The chain is built from TRBV15 and TRBJ2-6; the match to TRBD1 covers 10 bases. The germline V gene encodes CDR1 LNHNV and CDR2 YYDKDF (reference sequence). The CDR3 is made up of 21 amino acids. J was trimmed by 0 bases and V by 5 bases; bases with no gene match: 16. CDR3 region: CATSQAYRPGQGPSGANVLTF. For the CDR3, the DNA is TGTGCCACCAGCCAAGCCTACAGGCCGGGACAGGGGCCCTCTGGGGCCAACGTCCTGACTTTC.

The table lists this clone with a count of one. This CDR3 is CASSLVDRVGNEAFF. CDR3 coding DNA: TGCGCCAGCAGCTTGGTGGACAGGGTTGGCAATGAAGCTTTCTTT. The chain couples TRBV5-1 to TRBJ1-1, with 8 nucleotides matching TRBD1. From germline, CDR1 is SGHRS and CDR2 YFSETQ. With V trimmed by 0 bases and J by 7 bases, 8 bases remained unmatched. This CDR3 spans 15 amino acids.

CDR3 residues: CASKGAGGLNTEAFF. DNA for the CDR3: TGTGCCAGCAAAGGGGCAGGGGGCCTAAACACTGAAGCTTTCTTT. The chain has TRBV28 and TRBJ1-1; 8 nucleotides agree with TRBD1. The CDR3 totals 15 residues. The germline gives CDR1 MDHEN, CDR2 SYDVKM. With 7 bases clipped from V and 2 bases from J, the junction kept 9 bases outside the gene matches.

In its sample, this clone was seen once. The gene calls are TRBV7-9 and TRBJ1-5; 9 nucleotides align to TRBD1. With V trimmed by 1 base and J by 0 bases, 4 bases remained unmatched. Germline V CDR1 and CDR2: SEHNR, FQNEAQ (reference sequence). The CDR3 contains 17 residues. For the CDR3, the DNA is TGTGCCAGCAGCTTAGAACAGGGGGCGGATAGCAATCAGCCCCAGCATTTT. Its protein product is CASSLEQGADSNQPQHF.

This chain links TRBV4-1 with TRBJ1-1, with TRBD1 identical over 7 bases. The length of the CDR3 is 14 residues. V shed 0 bases, J shed 6 bases, and the junction held 4 bases outside the gene matches. Looked up from germline, CDR1 is MGHRA and CDR2 is YSYEKL. CDR3 loop: CASSQEGGQPEAFF. The CDR3 DNA sequence: TGCGCCAGCAGCCAAGAGGGGGGACAGCCTGAAGCTTTCTTT.

V gene TRBV25-1 combines with J gene TRBJ1-3; D is ambiguous. This CDR3 has 15 amino acids. V was pared by 1 base and J by 7 bases, with 14 bases between. CDR1 and CDR2 (germline): MGHDK, SYGVNS. In DNA, the CDR3 is TGTGCCAGCAGTGAATGGGGTCTGGCGGGGAACACCATATATTTT. Its protein is CASSEWGLAGNTIYF. Based on the CDR3 plus reference TRBV25-1 and TRBJ1-3, the full variable domain is EADIYQTPRYLVIGTGKKITLECSQTMGHDKMYWYQQDPGMELHLIHYSYGVNSTEKGDLSSESTVSRIRTEHFPLTLESARPSHTSQYLCASSEWGLAGNTIYFGEGSWLTVV.

The V call is TRBV29-1, the J call TRBJ1-2; 7 nucleotides line up with TRBD1. CDR1 SQVTM and CDR2 ANQGSEA come from the germline V gene. V was clipped by 0 bases and J by 0 bases; unmatched bases: 4. The length of the CDR3 is 15 residues. The CDR3 DNA reads TGCAGCGTTGAAGATCGCGGGACAGCTAACTATGGCTACACCTTC. It yields the protein CSVEDRGTANYGYTF.

The rearrangement uses TRBV28 and TRBJ2-5, with a tentative D call TRBD2 (7 bases). V gave up 3 bases and J gave up 5 bases, with 10 bases separating them. Germline V gene lookup returns CDR1 MDHEN and CDR2 SYDVKM. The CDR3 is 13 amino acids. The CDR3 is CASSLGGAETQYF. DNA of the CDR3: TGTGCCAGCAGTTTGGGGGGGGCGGAGACCCAGTACTTC.

V gene TRBV11-2 combines with J gene TRBJ2-7; 10 bases align to TRBD1. CDR1 is SGHAT, CDR2 FQNNGV, per germline. Germline trimming cut 4 bases from V and 5 bases from J; bases unmatched to any gene: 8. The CDR3 has 15 amino acids. For the CDR3, the DNA is TGTGCCAGCAGCTCCGCCGGGACAGGGGATCACGAGCAGTACTTC. It translates to CASSSAGTGDHEQYF.

This chain joins TRBV27 and TRBJ1-2, with 7 bases lining up with TRBD1. This CDR3 region has 16 residues. CDR1 is MNHEY, CDR2 SMNVEV, per germline (reference sequence). Losses at the gene ends were 5 bases for V and 1 base for J; bases not matched to a gene: 10. The CDR3 region has the DNA TGTGCCAGCAGTGACACCCGGGACAGACTTAACTATGGCTACACCTTC. Translation gives CASSDTRDRLNYGYTF.

This chain links TRBV7-8 with TRBJ1-4, with 9 positions matching TRBD1. This CDR3 region has 16 residues. V lost 5 bases, J lost 8 bases, and 12 bases stayed unmatched. The germline V gene has CDR1 SGHVS and CDR2 FQNEAQ. CDR3 region: CASSLGLRDRVEKLFF. In DNA form, the CDR3 reads TGTGCCAGCAGCCTCGGCCTCCGGGACAGGGTCGAAAAACTGTTTTTT.

The rearrangement uses TRBV7-9 and TRBJ1-3; D is ambiguous. The V gene lost 5 bases and the J gene lost 4 bases, with 15 bases spanning the gap. The CDR3 loop spans 15 amino acids. Per the germline V gene, CDR1 is SEHNR and CDR2 is FQNEAQ (reference sequence). The CDR3 protein is CASSNQRSRGNTIYF. Here the CDR3 DNA reads TGTGCCAGCAGCAACCAAAGGTCTAGGGGAAACACCATATATTTT.

Details on this clone: The sample holds other DNA sequences that translate to the same CDR3. The V call is TRBV5-1, the J call TRBJ2-5, with D possibly being TRBD2 (6 bases). Trimming removed 0 bases from V and 5 bases from J, with 8 bases in between. CDR3 length equals 13 residues. CDR1 is SGHRS and CDR2 is YFSETQ in the germline V gene. The DNA for the CDR3 is TGCGCCAGCAGCTTGGACCGGGGGGAGACCCAGTACTTC. Its protein product is CASSLDRGETQYF.

The chain links TRBV12-5 to TRBJ2-2; 8 positions match TRBD1. Losses at the gene ends were 1 base for V and 1 base for J; bases not matched to a gene: 2. Per germline, CDR1 LGHNT and CDR2 FRNRAP. The CDR3 is 16 residues long. As DNA, the CDR3 is TGTGCTAGTGGTTTGGCCGGGACAGGGAACACCGGGGAGCTGTTTTTT. Translating gives CASGLAGTGNTGELFF.

J is TRBJ2-7 and V is TRBV10-3, with D perhaps TRBD2 (5 bases). Trimming took off 5 bases at V and 4 bases at J, with 12 bases between the two ends. The CDR3 length is 13 residues. The germline CDR1 and CDR2 sequences are ENHRY and SYGVKD. The CDR3 is CAISKDLLYEQYF. CDR3 nucleotide sequence: TGTGCCATCAGTAAGGACTTACTTTACGAGCAGTACTTC.

The chain is built from TRBV12-3 or TRBV12-4 and TRBJ1-2; TRBD1 is a possible D gene (6 bases). CDR3 size: 12 residues. The V end lost 6 bases, the J end lost 5 bases, and 10 bases lay between the germline ends. The CDR3 loop reads CASSDQGYGYTF. CDR3 bases: TGTGCCAGCAGCGACCAGGGGTATGGCTACACCTTC.

The rearrangement joins TRBV6-5 to TRBJ1-1, with TRBD1 as a possible D gene (6 bases). The length of the CDR3 is 15 residues. The V gene's germline CDR1 is MNHEY and CDR2 SVGAGI. V was trimmed by 4 bases and J by 2 bases, leaving 14 bases between them. In DNA, the CDR3 is TGTGCCAGCAGTTCCGCAGGGGACGGAAACACTGAAGCTTTCTTT. It translates to CASSSAGDGNTEAFF.

As DNA, the CDR3 is TGTGCCAGCAGTTCGACGGGACACTATAATTCACCCCTCCACTTT. This translates into CASSSTGHYNSPLHF. The gene calls are TRBV6-2 or TRBV6-3 and TRBJ1-6, with D maybe TRBD1 (6 bases). In germline, CDR1 is MNHEY, CDR2 SVGEGT. There are 15 residues in the CDR3. Trimming shortened V by 4 bases and J by 3 bases, and 10 bases separated the two germline ends.

The rearrangement uses TRBV3-1 (or the pseudogene TRBV3-2) and TRBJ1-2; the D is unclear. The CDR3 runs to 15 residues. Germline-derived CDR1 and CDR2 are LGHDT and YNNKEL (reference sequence). The V end was cut by 3 bases, the J end by 3 bases, with 14 bases between. The CDR3 reads CASSHRAPGDYGYTF. For the CDR3, the DNA is TGTGCCAGCAGCCATCGCGCCCCCGGGGACTATGGCTACACCTTC.

This clone was seen only once. The DNA of the CDR3 is TGTGCCAGCTCGAAAGGGGGAACTAATGAAAAACTGTTTTTT. It specifies CASSKGGTNEKLFF. The chain links TRBV18 to TRBJ1-4; tentatively, D is TRBD1 (6 bases). CDR1 is KGHSH and CDR2 is LQKENI in the germline V gene. This CDR3 has 14 residues. V was trimmed by 6 bases and J by 1 base, leaving 9 bases between them.

The chain links TRBV6-1 to TRBJ1-2; D remains ambiguous. V was shortened by 0 bases and J by 9 bases, with 17 bases between the two germline ends. In germline, CDR1 is MNHNS, CDR2 SASEGT. The CDR3 sequence is 15 residues long. CDR3 nucleotides: TGTGCCAGCAGTGAAGCCCCCATCCCCGGGTTGAGCTACACCTTC. Its protein is CASSEAPIPGLSYTF.